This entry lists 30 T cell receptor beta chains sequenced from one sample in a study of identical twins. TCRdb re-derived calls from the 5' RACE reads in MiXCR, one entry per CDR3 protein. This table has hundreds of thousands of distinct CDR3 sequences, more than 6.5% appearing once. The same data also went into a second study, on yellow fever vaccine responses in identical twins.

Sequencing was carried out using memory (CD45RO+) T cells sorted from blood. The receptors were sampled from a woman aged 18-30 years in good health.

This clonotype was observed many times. In DNA, the CDR3 is TGTGCCAGCAGCCTCGGACAACAGGATCAGCCCCAGCATTTT. Its translation: CASSLGQQDQPQHF. J is TRBJ1-5 and V is TRBV3-1, with D tentatively TRBD1 (5 bases). The CDR3 loop spans 14 amino acids. Germline values: CDR1 LGHDT, CDR2 YNNKEL (reference sequence). The V end lost 4 bases, the J end lost 5 bases, and 12 bases lay between the germline ends.

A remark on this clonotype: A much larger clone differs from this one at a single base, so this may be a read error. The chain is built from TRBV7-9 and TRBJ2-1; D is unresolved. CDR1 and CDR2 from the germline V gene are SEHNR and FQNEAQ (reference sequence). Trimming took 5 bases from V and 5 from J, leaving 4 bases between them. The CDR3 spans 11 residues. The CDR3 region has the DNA TGTGCCAGCAGCGCCCACAATGAGCAGTTCTTC. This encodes CASSAHNEQFF.

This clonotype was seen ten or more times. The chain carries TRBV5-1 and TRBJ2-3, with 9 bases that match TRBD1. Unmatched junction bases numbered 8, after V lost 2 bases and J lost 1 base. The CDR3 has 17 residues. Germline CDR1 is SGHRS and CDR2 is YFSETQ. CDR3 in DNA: TGCGCCAGCAGCTTCACAGGGGGCATACGACGCACAGATACGCAGTATTTT. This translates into CASSFTGGIRRTDTQYF. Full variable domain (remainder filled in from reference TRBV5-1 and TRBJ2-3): KAGVTQTPRYLIKTRGQQVTLSCSPISGHRSVSWYQQTPGQGLQFLFEYFSETQRNKGNFPGRFSGRQFSNSRSEMNVSTLELGDSALYLCASSFTGGIRRTDTQYFGPGTRLTVL.

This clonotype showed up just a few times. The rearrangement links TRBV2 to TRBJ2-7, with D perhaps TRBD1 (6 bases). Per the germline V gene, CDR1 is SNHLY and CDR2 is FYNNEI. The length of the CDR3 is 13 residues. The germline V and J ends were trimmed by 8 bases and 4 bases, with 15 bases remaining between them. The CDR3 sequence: CASRTGKAYEQYF. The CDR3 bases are TGTGCCAGCCGCACAGGGAAGGCGTACGAGCAGTACTTC. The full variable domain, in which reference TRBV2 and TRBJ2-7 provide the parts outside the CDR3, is EPEVTQTPSHQVTQMGQEVILRCVPISNHLYFYWYRQILGQKVEFLVSFYNNEISEKSEIFDDQFSVERPDGSNFTLKIRSTKLEDSAMYFCASRTGKAYEQYFGPGTRLTVT.

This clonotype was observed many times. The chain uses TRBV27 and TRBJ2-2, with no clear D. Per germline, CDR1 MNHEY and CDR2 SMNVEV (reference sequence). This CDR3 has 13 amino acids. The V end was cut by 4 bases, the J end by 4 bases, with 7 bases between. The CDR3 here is CASSSLGTGELFF. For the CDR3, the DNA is TGTGCCAGCAGTTCCTTGGGCACCGGGGAGCTGTTTTTT.

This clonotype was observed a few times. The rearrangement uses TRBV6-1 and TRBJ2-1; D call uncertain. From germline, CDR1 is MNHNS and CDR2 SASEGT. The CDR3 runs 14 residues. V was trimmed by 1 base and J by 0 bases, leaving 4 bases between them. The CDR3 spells CASSEVSSYNEQFF. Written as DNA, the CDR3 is TGTGCCAGCAGTGAAGTAAGCTCCTACAATGAGCAGTTCTTC.

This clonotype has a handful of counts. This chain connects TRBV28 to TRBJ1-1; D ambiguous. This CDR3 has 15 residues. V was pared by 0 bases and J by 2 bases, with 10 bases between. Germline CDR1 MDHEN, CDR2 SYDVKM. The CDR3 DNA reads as TGTGCCAGCAGTTTATGGCCCACAGTAAACACTGAAGCTTTCTTT. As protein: CASSLWPTVNTEAFF.

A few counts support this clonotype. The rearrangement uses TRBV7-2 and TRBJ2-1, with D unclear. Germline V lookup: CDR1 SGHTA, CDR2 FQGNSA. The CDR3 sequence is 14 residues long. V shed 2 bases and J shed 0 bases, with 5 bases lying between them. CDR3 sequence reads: CASSLFGSYNEQFF. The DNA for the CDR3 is TGTGCCAGCAGCTTATTCGGCTCCTACAATGAGCAGTTCTTC.

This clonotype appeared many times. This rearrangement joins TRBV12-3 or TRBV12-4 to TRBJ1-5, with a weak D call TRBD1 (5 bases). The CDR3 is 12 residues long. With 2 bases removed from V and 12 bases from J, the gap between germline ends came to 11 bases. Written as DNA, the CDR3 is TGTGCCAGCAGTTTAACGGACACCTACCAGCATTTT. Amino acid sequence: CASSLTDTYQHF.

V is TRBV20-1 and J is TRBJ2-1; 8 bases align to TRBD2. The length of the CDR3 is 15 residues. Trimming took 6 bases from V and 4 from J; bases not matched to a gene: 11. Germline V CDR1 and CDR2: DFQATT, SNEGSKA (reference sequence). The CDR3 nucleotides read TGCAGTGCCCGAGAGGGCAGCGGGAGATACAATGAGCAGTTCTTC. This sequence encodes CSAREGSGRYNEQFF.

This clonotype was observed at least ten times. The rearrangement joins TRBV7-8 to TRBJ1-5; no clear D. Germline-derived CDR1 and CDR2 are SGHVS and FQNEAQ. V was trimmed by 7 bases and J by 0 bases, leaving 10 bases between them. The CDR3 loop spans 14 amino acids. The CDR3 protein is CASTDYYSNQPQHF. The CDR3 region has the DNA TGTGCCAGCACGGATTATTATAGCAATCAGCCCCAGCATTTT.

The chain's CDR3 is CASSSLTSVGFTDTQYF. CDR3 coding DNA: TGTGCCAGCAGTTCCCTGACTAGCGTGGGTTTCACAGATACGCAGTATTTT. This sequence joins TRBV27 and TRBJ2-3; 8 bases are a match to TRBD2. This CDR3 has 17 residues. The V and J ends lost 4 bases and 2 bases, in that order; junction bases with no gene match: 11. Germline V CDR1 and CDR2: MNHEY, SMNVEV (reference sequence).

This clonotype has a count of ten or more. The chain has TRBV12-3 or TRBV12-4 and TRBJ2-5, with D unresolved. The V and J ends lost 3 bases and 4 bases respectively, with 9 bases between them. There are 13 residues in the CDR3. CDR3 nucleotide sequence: TGTGCCAGCAGTTTTGGGAAGGGAGAGACCCAGTACTTC. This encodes CASSFGKGETQYF.

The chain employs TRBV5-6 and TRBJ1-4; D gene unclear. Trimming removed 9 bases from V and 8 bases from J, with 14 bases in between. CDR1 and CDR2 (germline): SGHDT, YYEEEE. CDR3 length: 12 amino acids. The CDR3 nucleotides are TGTGCCATGGGCCCCGGGGTCGAAAAACTGTTTTTT. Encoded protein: CAMGPGVEKLFF.

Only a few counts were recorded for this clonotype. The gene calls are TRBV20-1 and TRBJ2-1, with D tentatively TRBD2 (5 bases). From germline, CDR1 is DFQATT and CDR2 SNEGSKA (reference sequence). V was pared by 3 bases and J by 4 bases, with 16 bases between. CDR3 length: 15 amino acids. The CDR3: CSASTLGRGYNEQFF. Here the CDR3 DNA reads TGCAGTGCTAGTACCCTCGGCCGGGGTTACAATGAGCAGTTCTTC.

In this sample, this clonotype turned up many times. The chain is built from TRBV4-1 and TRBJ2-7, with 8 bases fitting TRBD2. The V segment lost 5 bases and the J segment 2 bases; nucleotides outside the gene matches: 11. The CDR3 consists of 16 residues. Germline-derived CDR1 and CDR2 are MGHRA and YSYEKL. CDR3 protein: CASSARQLAAPYEQYF. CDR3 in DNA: TGCGCCAGCAGCGCAAGACAACTAGCGGCCCCCTACGAGCAGTACTTC.

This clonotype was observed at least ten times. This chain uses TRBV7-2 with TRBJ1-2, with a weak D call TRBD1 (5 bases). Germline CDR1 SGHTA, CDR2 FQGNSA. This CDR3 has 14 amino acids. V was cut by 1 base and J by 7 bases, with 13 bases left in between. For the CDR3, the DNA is TGTGCCAGCAGCTTAGGAGGGGCAGGGTCTGGCTACACCTTC. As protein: CASSLGGAGSGYTF.

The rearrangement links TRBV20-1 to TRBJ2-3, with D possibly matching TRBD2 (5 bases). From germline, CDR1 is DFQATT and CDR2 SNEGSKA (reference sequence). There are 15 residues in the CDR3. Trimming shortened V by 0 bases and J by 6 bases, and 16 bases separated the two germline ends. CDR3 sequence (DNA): TGCAGTGCTAGAGATCTTAGCGAGCAAAGGGATACGCAGTATTTT. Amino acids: CSARDLSEQRDTQYF.

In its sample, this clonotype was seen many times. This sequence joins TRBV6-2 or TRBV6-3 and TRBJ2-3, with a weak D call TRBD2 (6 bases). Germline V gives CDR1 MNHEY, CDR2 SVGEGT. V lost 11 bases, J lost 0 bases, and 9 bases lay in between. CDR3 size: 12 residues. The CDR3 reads CAVRGSTDTQYF. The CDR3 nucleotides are TGTGCCGTCCGGGGGAGCACAGATACGCAGTATTTT.

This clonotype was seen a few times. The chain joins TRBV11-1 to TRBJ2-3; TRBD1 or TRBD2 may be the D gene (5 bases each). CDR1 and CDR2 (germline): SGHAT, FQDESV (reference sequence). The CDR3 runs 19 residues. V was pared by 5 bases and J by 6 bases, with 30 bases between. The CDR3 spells CASSRRTLRGPRTTDTQYF. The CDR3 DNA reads TGTGCCAGCAGCCGTCGTACACTCCGGGGACCACGGACAACGGATACGCAGTATTTT.

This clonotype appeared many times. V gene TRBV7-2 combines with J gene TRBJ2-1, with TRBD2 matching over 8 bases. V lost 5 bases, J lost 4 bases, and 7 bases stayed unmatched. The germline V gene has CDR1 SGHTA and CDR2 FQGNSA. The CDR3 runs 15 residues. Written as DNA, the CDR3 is TGTGCCAGCAGCCAACACGCTAGCGGGTACAATGAGCAGTTCTTC. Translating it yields CASSQHASGYNEQFF.

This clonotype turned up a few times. The CDR3 region has the DNA TGTGCCAGCAACGTGGGGGGACTGGGCGATGAGCAGTTCTTC. Translating gives CASNVGGLGDEQFF. J is TRBJ2-1 and V is TRBV12-3 or TRBV12-4; D might be TRBD2 (6 bases). Trimming took off 7 bases at V and 8 bases at J, with 18 bases between the two ends. The CDR3 has 14 residues.

CDR3 in amino acids: CASSNGQDPRTDTQYF. CDR3 nucleotides: TGTGCCAGCTCAAACGGACAGGACCCTCGCACAGATACGCAGTATTTT. The V and J genes are TRBV18 and TRBJ2-3; 7 nucleotides agree with TRBD1. V shed 5 bases and J 1 base; nucleotides not matched to a gene: 9. This CDR3 comprises 16 residues. Germline V CDR1 and CDR2: KGHSH, LQKENI.

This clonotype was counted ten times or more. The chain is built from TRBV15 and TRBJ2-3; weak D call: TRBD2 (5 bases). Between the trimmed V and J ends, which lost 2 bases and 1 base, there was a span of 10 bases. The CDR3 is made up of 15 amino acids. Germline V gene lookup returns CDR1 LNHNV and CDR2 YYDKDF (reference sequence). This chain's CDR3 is CATSRTPGGTDTQYF. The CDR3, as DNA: TGTGCCACCAGCAGAACTCCCGGGGGCACAGATACGCAGTATTTT. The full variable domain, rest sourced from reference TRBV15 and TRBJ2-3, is DAMVIQNPRYQVTQFGKPVTLSCSQTLNHNVMYWYQQKSSQAPKLLFHYYDKDFNNEADTPDNFQSRRPNTSFCFLDIRSPGLGDTAMYLCATSRTPGGTDTQYFGPGTRLTVL.

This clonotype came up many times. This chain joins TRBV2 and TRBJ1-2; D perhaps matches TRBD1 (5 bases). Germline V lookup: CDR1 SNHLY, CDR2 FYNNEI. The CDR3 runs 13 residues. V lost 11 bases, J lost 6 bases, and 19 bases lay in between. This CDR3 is CAGSTTGGDGYTF. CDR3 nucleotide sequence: TGTGCCGGGAGCACAACCGGGGGGGATGGCTACACCTTC.

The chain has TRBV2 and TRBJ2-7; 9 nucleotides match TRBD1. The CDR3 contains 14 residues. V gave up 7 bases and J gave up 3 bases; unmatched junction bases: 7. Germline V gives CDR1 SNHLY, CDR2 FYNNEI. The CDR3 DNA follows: TGTGCCAGCATAGGGACAGGGACGAGCTACGAGCAGTACGTC. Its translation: CASIGTGTSYEQYV.

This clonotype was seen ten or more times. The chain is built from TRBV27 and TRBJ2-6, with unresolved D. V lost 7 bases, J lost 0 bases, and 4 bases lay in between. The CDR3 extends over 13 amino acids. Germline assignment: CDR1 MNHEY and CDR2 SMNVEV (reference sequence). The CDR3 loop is CASTPSGANVLTF. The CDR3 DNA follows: TGTGCCAGCACCCCCTCTGGGGCCAACGTCCTGACTTTC.

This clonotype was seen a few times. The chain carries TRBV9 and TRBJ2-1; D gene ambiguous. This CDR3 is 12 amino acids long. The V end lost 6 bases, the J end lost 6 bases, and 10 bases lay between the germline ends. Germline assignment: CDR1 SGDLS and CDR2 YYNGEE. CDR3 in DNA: TGTGCCAGCATGGGCATGGGCAATGAGCAGTTCTTC. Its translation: CASMGMGNEQFF.

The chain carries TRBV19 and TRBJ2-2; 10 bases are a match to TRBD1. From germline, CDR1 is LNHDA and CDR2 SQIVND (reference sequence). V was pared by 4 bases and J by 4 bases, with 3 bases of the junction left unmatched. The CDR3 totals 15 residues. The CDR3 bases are TGTGCCAGTAGTACCGGACAGGGGGGCACCGGGGAGCTGTTTTTT. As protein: CASSTGQGGTGELFF.

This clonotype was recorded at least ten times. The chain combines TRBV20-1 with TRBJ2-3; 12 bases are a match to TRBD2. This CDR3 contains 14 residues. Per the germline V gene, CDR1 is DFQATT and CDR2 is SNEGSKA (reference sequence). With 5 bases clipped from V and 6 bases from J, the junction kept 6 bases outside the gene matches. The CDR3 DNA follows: TGCAGTGCTCGAAAACTAGCGGGAGGCGATACGCAGTATTTT. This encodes CSARKLAGGDTQYF.